This T cell receptor (beta chain) is from a study of T cells in Graves' hyperthyroidism and ophthalmopathy. Authors of the study amplified TCR beta CDR3 regions from RNA transcripts. First-round RT-PCR of the TCR CDR3 relied on the HTBI primer set. TCRdb ran MiXCR on the multiplex PCR reads and lists one entry per CDR3 protein. The sample consists of around 520,000 distinct CDR3 sequences, 12% to 15% of them appearing once. Broader study findings: Stable hyperthyroidism and ophthalmopathy were separated using 13 V-J signatures.

This clonotype has just a few counts. As yet, its antigen is unknown. Germline V lookup: CDR1 KGHDR, CDR2 SFDVKD. V was pared by 5 bases and J by 0 bases, with 14 bases between. CDR3 length: 16 residues. The authors obtained PBMCs from 10 ml of fresh peripheral blood. The sequencing sample was made of blood. The receptor's source is a woman in her forties with Graves' hyperthyroidism. The chain uses TRBV24-1 and TRBJ2-3; D may be TRBD2 (6 bases). CDR3 sequence reads: CATSGGGGSSTDTQYF. CDR3 sequence (DNA): TGTGCCACCAGTGGGGGTGGAGGGAGTAGCACAGATACGCAGTATTTT.